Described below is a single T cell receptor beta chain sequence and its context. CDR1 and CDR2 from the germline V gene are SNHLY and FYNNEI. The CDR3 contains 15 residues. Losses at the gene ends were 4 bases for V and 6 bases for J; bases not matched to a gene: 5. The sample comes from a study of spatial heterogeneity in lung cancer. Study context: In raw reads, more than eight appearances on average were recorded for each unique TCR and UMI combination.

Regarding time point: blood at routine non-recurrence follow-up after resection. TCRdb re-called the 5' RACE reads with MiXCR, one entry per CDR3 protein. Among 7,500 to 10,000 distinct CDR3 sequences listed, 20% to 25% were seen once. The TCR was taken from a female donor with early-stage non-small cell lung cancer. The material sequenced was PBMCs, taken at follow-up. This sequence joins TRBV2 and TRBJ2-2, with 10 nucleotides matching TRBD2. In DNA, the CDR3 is TGTGCCAGCAGTGTCCCTAGCGGGAGTTCCGGGGAGCTGTTTTTT. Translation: CASSVPSGSSGELFF.